This T cell receptor beta chain was captured by sequencing in a study of coeliac disease. Study summary: Each coeliac patient was active, refractory type I, or diet-controlled. The study queried TRBV7-2 bias without high-resolution HLA data.

This clone was counted only a few times. Method: immunoSEQ multiplex PCR; TCRdb's copy keeps in-frame clones and lacks some. The table lists thousands of clones, 70% to 80% of them singletons. Losses at the gene ends were 6 bases for V and 4 bases for J; bases not matched to a gene: 15. This CDR3 has 17 amino acids. Germline CDR1 and CDR2: SNHLY and FYNNEI. The chain carries TRBV2 and TRBJ2-1; TRBD2 agrees at 7 bases. Source material: lamina propria lymphocytes from the gut. The sequence was obtained from a young man with celiac disease. The chain's CDR3 is CASRPKGLSGGYNEQFF. In nucleotides, the CDR3 is TGTGCCAGCAGGCCAAAGGGACTCTCGGGGGGATACAATGAGCAGTTCTTC.